Sequencing of this TCR beta chain was carried out in a study of control samples from healthy donors and cancer patients (dated by TCRdb to the early 2020s). V loses 3 bases, J loses 8 bases, and the germline ends lie 17 bases apart. According to the germline V gene, CDR1 reads SGHVS and CDR2 reads FQNEAQ. There are 15 amino acids in the CDR3, from cysteine to phenylalanine inclusive. The sequence is cut down to CDR3 DNA, 45 bases in frame from base 1. Worth noting for this clone: Its antigen target is currently unknown. No base quality values were provided; no much bigger clone lies one nucleotide off.

Library method: the immunoSEQ multiplex PCR assay. Entries here come from immuneACCESS through TCRdb and include only in-frame sequences with V and J called. Some clones fail to appear in such tables; in the studies checked, an unresolved V gene covers under half of the shortfall, and the cause of the remainder is unknown. Present in this sample are 12,000 or so clones, roughly 90% of which were seen just once. Together, the top ten hold approximately 2.8% of the sample. The chain is encoded by TRBV7-8 joined to TRBJ2-1; the D region is possibly TRBD1 or TRBD2, each matching across 5 bases. This clonotype was obtained from a male donor with melanoma. Sample: formalin-fixed, paraffin-embedded tissue. The CDR3 amino acid sequence is: CASSFRDPGIHEQFF. The nucleotides read TGTGCCAGCAGCTTCCGGGACCCGGGGATCCATGAGCAGTTCTTC.